This T cell receptor (beta chain) comes out of a study of OX40 agonist ivuxolimab in advanced cancers. Background on the study: Patients were dosed intravenously with ivuxolimab at 0.01 to 10 mg/kg every 2 weeks.

This CDR3 is built from 15 residues. Germline CDR1 SGHTA, CDR2 FQGNSA. Trimming stripped 5 bases from V and 2 bases from J, with 16 bases between. Patients were ruled out by autoimmune disease history or systemic immunosuppression. Peripheral blood came from all dose cohorts at three timepoints. Measured with immunoSEQ multiplex PCR; TCRdb has only the in-frame clones, and not every one. Of more than 70,000 clones listed, 92% are singletons. The material was CD4+ or CD8+ T cells sorted from blood, obtained in a trial of the OX40 agonist ivuxolimab. The J gene is TRBJ2-7, the V gene TRBV7-2; D may be TRBD1 (6 bases). The clonotype originates from an adult with an advanced solid tumor such as melanoma, head and neck, liver or kidney cancer. CDR3 nucleotide sequence: TGTGCCAGCAGCCGCGACAGGTCCTCGACCTACGAGCAGTACTTC. This gives the protein CASSRDRSSTYEQYF.